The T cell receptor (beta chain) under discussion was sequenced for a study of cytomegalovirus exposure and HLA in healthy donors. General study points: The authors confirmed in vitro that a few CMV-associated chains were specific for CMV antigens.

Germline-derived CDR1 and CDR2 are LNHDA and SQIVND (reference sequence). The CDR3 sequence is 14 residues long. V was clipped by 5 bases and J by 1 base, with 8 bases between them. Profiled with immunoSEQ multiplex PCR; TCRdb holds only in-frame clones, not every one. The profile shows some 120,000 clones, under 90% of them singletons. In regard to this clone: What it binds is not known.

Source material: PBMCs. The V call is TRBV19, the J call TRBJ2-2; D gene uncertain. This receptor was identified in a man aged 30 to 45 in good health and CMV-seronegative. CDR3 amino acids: CASSVSGNTGELFF. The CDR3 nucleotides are TGTGCCAGTAGTGTCTCAGGGAACACCGGGGAGCTGTTTTTT.